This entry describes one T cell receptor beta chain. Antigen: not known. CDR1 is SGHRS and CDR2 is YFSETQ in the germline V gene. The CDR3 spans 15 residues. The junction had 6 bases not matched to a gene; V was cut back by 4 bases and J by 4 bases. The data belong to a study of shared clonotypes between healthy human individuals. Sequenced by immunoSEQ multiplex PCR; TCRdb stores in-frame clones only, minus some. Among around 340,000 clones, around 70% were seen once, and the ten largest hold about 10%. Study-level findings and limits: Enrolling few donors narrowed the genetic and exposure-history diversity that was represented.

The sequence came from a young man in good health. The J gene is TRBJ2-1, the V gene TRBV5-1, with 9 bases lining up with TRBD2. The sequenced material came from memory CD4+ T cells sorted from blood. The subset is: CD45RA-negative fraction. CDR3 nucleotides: TGCGCCAGCAGCAGACTAGCGGACCAATACAATGAGCAGTTCTTC. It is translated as CASSRLADQYNEQFF. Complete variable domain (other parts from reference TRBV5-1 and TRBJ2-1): KAGVTQTPRYLIKTRGQQVTLSCSPISGHRSVSWYQQTPGQGLQFLFEYFSETQRNKGNFPGRFSGRQFSNSRSEMNVSTLELGDSALYLCASSRLADQYNEQFFGPGTRLTVL.